This T cell receptor beta chain was found in a study of high-grade serous ovarian cancer treatment subgroups. The wider study: Each sample yielded on average roughly 7,400 unique TCR beta rearrangements from some 14,000 reads. Study results and limitations: Repertoire similarity ranged roughly 0.095 to 0.8 between tumors of one patient. Clonal relatedness tracked neoantigen level, and by trend copy number and mutation load. CDR1 and CDR2 were left unanalyzed; analyses focused on CDR3.

The length of the CDR3 is 13 residues. Germline CDR1 LNHDA, CDR2 SQIVND (reference sequence). V lost 7 bases and J 3 bases, leaving 10 bases between the germline ends. Tumor tissue was taken before any definitive surgery or chemotherapy was given. Libraries were prepared by immunoSEQ multiplex PCR; TCRdb keeps only in-frame clonotypes and omits some of them. The top ten hold roughly an eighth of the sample, which has roughly 2,200 clones, under 80% seen once. The table lists this clone with a few counts. Antigen specificity is unknown. V gene TRBV19 combines with J gene TRBJ2-1; D remains unclear. The sequence was collected from a human donor with high-grade serous ovarian cancer. Specimen: tumor tissue. The CDR3 DNA reads as TGTGCCAGTACTGACGGTAACTACAATGAGCAGTTCTTC. Translated, it gives CASTDGNYNEQFF. Drawing the rest from reference TRBV19 and TRBJ2-1, the complete variable domain is DGGITQSPKYLFRKEGQNVTLSCEQNLNHDAMYWYRQDPGQGLRLIYYSQIVNDFQKGDIAEGYSVSREKKESFPLTVTSAQKNPTAFYLCASTDGNYNEQFFGPGTRLTVL.